These T cell receptor beta chains were read from a single sample in a study of vaccination and CD4 T cells after COVID-19. TCRdb itself ran the PCR reads through MiXCR, one entry per CDR3 protein. The data hold about 6,300 distinct CDR3 sequences, with around 68% observed a single time. Their target antigens are unknown. Sequencing input: CD4+ T cells from blood, cultured in vitro. These receptors were collected from a human donor who had recovered from COVID-19. CDR3s include the opening cysteine and the closing phenylalanine or tryptophan. A D gene is named only where the DNA matches it firmly. The size entry is marked missing in some rows and otherwise reads once, few, many or a size class.

TRBV7-2	NA	TRBJ1-1	NA	CASSLVGGNTEAFF	TGTGCCAGCAGCTTAGTGGGCGGAAACACTGAAGCTTTCTTT
TRBV15	NA	TRBJ1-5	NA	CATSRDKGRPQHF	TGTGCCACCAGCAGAGATAAGGGGCGGCCCCAGCATTTT
TRBV15	few	TRBJ1-5	NA	CATSRGEARPQHF	TGTGCCACCAGCAGGGGGGAGGCACGGCCCCAGCATTTT
TRBV6-1	NA	TRBJ1-2	TRBD1	CASIPPPGQEVDGYTF	TGTGCCAGCATCCCACCCCCGGGACAGGAGGTGGATGGCTACACCTTC
TRBV6-1	NA	TRBJ1-2	NA	CASSQHYRQELGNGYTF	TGTGCCAGCAGTCAGCACTACCGACAGGAATTAGGAAATGGCTACACCTTC
TRBV7-9	NA	TRBJ2-7	NA	CASSRGLGYEQYF	TGTGCCAGCTCGCGGGGATTAGGCTACGAGCAGTACTTC
TRBV6-1	few	TRBJ1-6	NA	CASFSGTTYNSPLHF	TGTGCCAGCTTCAGCGGAACGACCTATAATTCACCCCTCCACTTT
TRBV19	NA	TRBJ1-2	TRBD1	CASSITGGAGGYTF	TGTGCCAGTAGTATAACAGGGGGCGCAGGTGGCTACACCTTC
TRBV20-1	NA	TRBJ2-7	TRBD1	CSAQDTGGSDEQYF	TGCAGTGCTCAGGATACAGGGGGCTCGGACGAGCAGTACTTC
TRBV6-1	NA	TRBJ1-5	NA	CASAGQSNQPQHF	TGTGCCAGCGCGGGACAAAGCAATCAGCCCCAGCATTTT
TRBV6-2/TRBV6-3	NA	TRBJ1-2	NA	CASSSGQNYGYTF	TGTGCCAGCAGTTCAGGACAGAATTATGGCTACACCTTC
TRBV7-2	few	TRBJ1-2	NA	CASSSPWGADGYTF	TGTGCCAGCAGCTCACCCTGGGGGGCCGATGGCTACACCTTC
TRBV6-5	NA	TRBJ2-5	TRBD2	CASSYYSGTSGGVEETQYF	TGTGCCAGCAGTTATTACTCCGGGACTAGCGGGGGGGTGGAAGAGACCCAGTACTTC
TRBV6-5	NA	TRBJ1-6	TRBD1	CASSYSPGQGMSPLHF	TGTGCCAGCAGTTACTCGCCGGGACAGGGGATGTCACCCCTCCACTTT
TRBV27	few	TRBJ1-5	NA	CASSLILGQPQHF	TGTGCCAGCAGTTTAATTCTGGGACAGCCCCAGCATTTT
TRBV20-1	NA	TRBJ2-1	TRBD2	CSAPRIGTSGREQFF	TGCAGTGCTCCGCGGATAGGGACTAGCGGGCGTGAGCAGTTCTTC
TRBV7-9	once	TRBJ2-3	TRBD2	CASSLRSGGGTDTQYF	TGTGCCAGCAGCTTACGATCGGGAGGGGGCACAGATACGCAGTATTTT
TRBV15	NA	TRBJ1-5	NA	CATSRDPGVYQPQHF	TGTGCCACCAGCAGAGACCCAGGGGTCTACCAGCCCCAGCATTTT
TRBV7-2	NA	TRBJ2-1	TRBD1	CASSLRQGGYNEQFF	TGTGCCAGCAGCTTAAGACAGGGGGGTTACAATGAGCAGTTCTTC
TRBV6-2/TRBV6-3	NA	TRBJ1-5	TRBD1	CATEPRWDRVQPQHF	TGTGCCACCGAACCCCGGTGGGACAGGGTACAGCCCCAGCATTTT
TRBV20-1	few	TRBJ2-3	NA	CSARAPSTDTQYF	TGCAGTGCTAGAGCCCCCTCCACAGATACGCAGTATTTT
TRBV7-9	few	TRBJ2-5	TRBD2	CASSWRRLAGDETQYF	TGTGCCAGCAGCTGGAGAAGACTAGCGGGAGATGAGACCCAGTACTTC
TRBV20-1	NA	TRBJ1-3	NA	CSAIHPGSGNTIYF	TGCAGTGCTATCCATCCGGGCTCTGGAAACACCATATATTTT